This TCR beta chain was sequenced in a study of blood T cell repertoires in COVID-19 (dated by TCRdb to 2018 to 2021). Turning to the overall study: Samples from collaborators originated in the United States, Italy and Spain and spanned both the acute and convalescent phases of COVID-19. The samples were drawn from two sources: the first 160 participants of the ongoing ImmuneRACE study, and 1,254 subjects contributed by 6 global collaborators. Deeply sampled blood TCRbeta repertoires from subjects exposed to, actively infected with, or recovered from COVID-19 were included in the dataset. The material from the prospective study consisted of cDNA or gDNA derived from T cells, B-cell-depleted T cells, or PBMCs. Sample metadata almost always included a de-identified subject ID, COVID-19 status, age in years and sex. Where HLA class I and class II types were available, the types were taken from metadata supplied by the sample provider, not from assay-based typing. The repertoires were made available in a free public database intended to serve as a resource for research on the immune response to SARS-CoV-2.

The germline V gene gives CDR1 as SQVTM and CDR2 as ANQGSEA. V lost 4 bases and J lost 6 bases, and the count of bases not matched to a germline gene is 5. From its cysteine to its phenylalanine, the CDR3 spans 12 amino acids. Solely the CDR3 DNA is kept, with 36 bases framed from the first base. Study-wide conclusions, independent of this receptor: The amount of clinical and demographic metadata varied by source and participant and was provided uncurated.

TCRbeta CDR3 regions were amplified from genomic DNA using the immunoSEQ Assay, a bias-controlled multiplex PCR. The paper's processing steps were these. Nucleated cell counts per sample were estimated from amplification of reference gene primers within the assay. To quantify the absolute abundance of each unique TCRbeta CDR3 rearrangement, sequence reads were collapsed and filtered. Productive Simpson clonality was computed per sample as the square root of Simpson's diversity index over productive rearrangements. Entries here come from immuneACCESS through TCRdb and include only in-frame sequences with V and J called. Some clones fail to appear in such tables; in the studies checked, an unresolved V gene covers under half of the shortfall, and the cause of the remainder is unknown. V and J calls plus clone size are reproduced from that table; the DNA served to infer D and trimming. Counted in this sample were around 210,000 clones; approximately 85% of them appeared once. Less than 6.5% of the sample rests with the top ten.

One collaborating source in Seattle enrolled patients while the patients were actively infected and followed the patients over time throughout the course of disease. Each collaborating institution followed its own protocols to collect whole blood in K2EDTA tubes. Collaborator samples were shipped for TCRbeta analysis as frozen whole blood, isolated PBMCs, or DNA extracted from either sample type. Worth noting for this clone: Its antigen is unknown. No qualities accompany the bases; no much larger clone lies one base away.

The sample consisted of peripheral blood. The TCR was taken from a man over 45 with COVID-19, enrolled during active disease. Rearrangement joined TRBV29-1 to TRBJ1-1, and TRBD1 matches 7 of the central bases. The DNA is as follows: TGCAGCGTTGTAATTGGGACAGCTGAAGCTTTCTTT. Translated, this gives CSVVIGTAEAFF. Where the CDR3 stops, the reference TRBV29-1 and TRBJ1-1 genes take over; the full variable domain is SAVISQKPSRDICQRGTSLTIQCQVDSQVTMMFWYRQQPGQSLTLIATANQGSEATYESGFVIDKFPISRPNLTFSTLTVSNMSPEDSSIYLCSVVIGTAEAFFGQGTRLTVV.